The 27 T cell receptor beta chains below all came from one sample that was sequenced in a study of T cells in tumors after PD-1 blockade. The assay was immunoSEQ multiplex PCR, and TCRdb's table has in-frame clones only and misses some. The sample includes 20,000 to 25,000 clones, around four fifths of them seen just once. The material sequenced was PBMCs, taken before anti-PD-1 treatment. The receptors shown here come from a human donor with basal cell carcinoma.

The chain joins TRBV30 to TRBJ2-7; no definite D call. This CDR3 region has 12 residues. V lost 4 bases and J lost 5, with 12 bases in between. Germline values: CDR1 GTSNPN, CDR2 SVGIG (reference sequence). The CDR3 is CAWTPTNNEQYF. The CDR3 DNA reads as TGTGCCTGGACCCCAACGAATAACGAGCAGTACTTC.

V and J are TRBV4-3 and TRBJ2-5, with D unresolved. Trimming shortened V by 0 bases and J by 5 bases, and 13 bases separated the two germline ends. Germline CDR1 LGHNA, CDR2 YSLEER. The CDR3 runs 15 residues. This CDR3 reads CASSQDYLVGETQYF. The CDR3 coding sequence is TGCGCCAGCAGCCAAGACTATCTGGTAGGGGAGACCCAGTACTTC.

This CDR3 reads CASSQDLRGAGGQLNNEQFF. The CDR3 bases are TGCGCCAGCAGCCAAGATCTCCGGGGAGCGGGGGGTCAACTTAACAATGAGCAGTTCTTC. The V gene is TRBV4-3, the J gene TRBJ2-1; the match to TRBD2 covers 9 bases. This CDR3 is 20 amino acids long. The V segment lost 0 bases and the J segment 5 bases; nucleotides outside the gene matches: 17. Germline V lookup: CDR1 LGHNA, CDR2 YSLEER.

This chain connects TRBV6-1 to TRBJ2-1; the D is unclear. Germline lookup yields CDR1 MNHNS and CDR2 SASEGT. The CDR3 has 13 residues. V was trimmed by 2 bases and J by 13 bases, leaving 15 bases between them. This CDR3 is CASSERSDSPQFF. Here the CDR3 DNA reads TGTGCCAGCAGTGAAAGGTCTGACTCGCCCCAGTTCTTC.

V and J are TRBV3-1 (or the pseudogene TRBV3-2) and TRBJ2-7; 11 bases match TRBD2. The CDR3 has 18 amino acids. After removal of 0 bases from V and 3 bases from J, the junction contained 10 bases not matched to a gene. Germline loops: CDR1 LGHDT, CDR2 YNNKEL (reference sequence). The CDR3 protein is CASSQDPPTSGRVYEQYF. The CDR3 nucleotides read TGTGCCAGCAGCCAAGATCCCCCCACTAGCGGGAGAGTCTACGAGCAGTACTTC.

The rearrangement uses TRBV21-1 and TRBJ2-2; the DNA was not used to check the table's D call, TRBD2. TRBV21-1 is deemed a pseudogene. CDR3 length: 17 residues. In DNA, the CDR3 is TGTGCCAGCAGCGCTCAGGAGGATGCTTGTGTAACCGGGGAGCTGTTTTTT. It codes for CASSAQEDACVTGELFF.

This chain connects TRBV2 to TRBJ1-5; D gene ambiguous. There are 13 residues in the CDR3. The germline CDR1 and CDR2 sequences are SNHLY and FYNNEI. Trimming took off 4 bases at V and 3 bases at J, with 7 bases between the two ends. CDR3 sequence: CASSAEFNQPQHF. For the CDR3, the DNA is TGTGCCAGCAGTGCAGAGTTCAATCAGCCCCAGCATTTT. The variable domain in full, completed from reference TRBV2 and TRBJ1-5, reads EPEVTQTPSHQVTQMGQEVILRCVPISNHLYFYWYRQILGQKVEFLVSFYNNEISEKSEIFDDQFSVERPDGSNFTLKIRSTKLEDSAMYFCASSAEFNQPQHFGDGTRLSIL.

The gene calls are TRBV12-3 or TRBV12-4 and TRBJ2-5; D not resolved. The CDR3 contains 12 residues. V dropped 8 bases and J dropped 7 bases, with 14 bases sitting between them. CDR3 nucleotides: TGTGCCAGCGGCACTGAAGGCGCGACCCAGTACTTC. Translation gives CASGTEGATQYF.

The table lists this clone with a few counts. The chain recombines TRBV2 with TRBJ1-5; D may be TRBD1 (5 bases). Per germline, CDR1 SNHLY and CDR2 FYNNEI. This CDR3 comprises 17 residues. Trimming took 6 bases from V and 5 from J, leaving 23 bases between them. The CDR3 region is CASRPKFGTPKYQPQHF. The CDR3 DNA sequence: TGTGCCAGCAGACCTAAGTTTGGGACTCCTAAATATCAGCCCCAGCATTTT.

The DNA of the CDR3 is TGTGCCAGCAGAGGAGGGGACGGACCCTTTGGCTACACCTTC. It codes for CASRGGDGPFGYTF. V usage is TRBV9 and J usage is TRBJ1-2; D is possibly TRBD1 (5 bases). The CDR3 is 14 residues long. Trimming took off 5 bases at V and 7 bases at J, with 18 bases between the two ends. Germline V lookup: CDR1 SGDLS, CDR2 YYNGEE.

V usage is TRBV15 and J usage is TRBJ2-3, with a weak D call TRBD2 (6 bases). Per germline, CDR1 LNHNV and CDR2 YYDKDF (reference sequence). V lost 3 bases, J lost 3 bases, and 16 bases lay in between. The CDR3 is 16 amino acids. CDR3 sequence: CATSSSPSLATDTQYF. As DNA, the CDR3 is TGTGCCACCAGCAGCTCACCGTCGCTAGCGACAGATACGCAGTATTTT.

This chain joins TRBV6-5 and TRBJ2-7; possibly TRBD1 for D (5 bases). Trimming stripped 6 bases from V and 7 bases from J, with 10 bases between. CDR1 MNHEY and CDR2 SVGAGI come from the germline V gene. The CDR3 has 11 amino acids. Written as DNA, the CDR3 is TGTGCCAGCAGCCGATCAGGGGAGCAGTACTTC. This translates into CASSRSGEQYF.

CDR3 DNA: TGTGCCAGCAGCTTAACTGCGGAGACAGATACGCAGTATTTT. Its protein product is CASSLTAETDTQYF. V and J are TRBV7-3 and TRBJ2-3; D is unclear. The CDR3 runs 14 residues. Trimming shortened V by 0 bases and J by 3 bases, and 7 bases separated the two germline ends. The germline CDR1 and CDR2 sequences are SGHTA and FQGTGA.

The chain carries TRBV12-5 and TRBJ2-1; 8 bases agree with TRBD2. The germline CDR1 and CDR2 sequences are LGHNT and FRNRAP. The CDR3 length is 14 residues. V dropped 6 bases and J dropped 3; count of bases not matched to a gene: 4. The CDR3 spells CASGGSGDYNEQFF. The CDR3 region has the DNA TGTGCTAGTGGCGGTAGCGGGGACTACAATGAGCAGTTCTTC.

This clone was observed a single time. The CDR3 loop reads CASSQPPGEQYF. DNA for the CDR3: TGTGCCAGCAGCCAACCCCCTGGCGAGCAGTACTTC. This chain uses TRBV7-3 with TRBJ2-7; no firm D call. Germline V lookup: CDR1 SGHTA, CDR2 FQGTGA. This CDR3 has 12 amino acids. V was trimmed by 5 bases and J by 6 bases, leaving 11 bases between them.

This chain links TRBV19 with TRBJ1-6, with TRBD1 matching over 7 bases. Losses at the gene ends were 8 bases for V and 9 bases for J; bases not matched to a gene: 13. Germline V gene data show CDR1 as LNHDA and CDR2 as SQIVND (reference sequence). This CDR3 has 15 residues. The CDR3 sequence: CASGRAYRGGSPLHF. In DNA, the CDR3 is TGTGCCAGTGGACGGGCCTACAGGGGAGGTTCACCCCTCCACTTT.

The chain couples TRBV28 to TRBJ1-1; 10 nucleotides align to TRBD1. Trimming removed 7 bases from V and 0 bases from J; junction bases left unmatched: 14. The CDR3 is 18 amino acids. Germline loops: CDR1 MDHEN, CDR2 SYDVKM. The CDR3 loop reads CASNPPGTGDIMNTEAFF. The CDR3 DNA is TGTGCCAGCAACCCACCCGGGACAGGGGACATCATGAACACTGAAGCTTTCTTT. Together with reference TRBV28 and TRBJ1-1, the CDR3 gives the full variable domain: DVKVTQSSRYLVKRTGEKVFLECVQDMDHENMFWYRQDPGLGLRLIYFSYDVKMKEKGDIPEGYSVSREKKERFSLILESASTNQTSMYLCASNPPGTGDIMNTEAFFGQGTRLTVV.

This chain uses TRBV5-5 with TRBJ1-4, with 7 nucleotides matching TRBD1. In germline, CDR1 is SGHKS, CDR2 YYEKEE (reference sequence). The length of the CDR3 is 16 residues. Trimming removed 4 bases from V and 7 bases from J; junction bases left unmatched: 13. The CDR3, as DNA: TGTGCCAGCAGCCCTTATGGGACAGCCCAGGGTGAAAAACTGTTTTTT. Protein sequence: CASSPYGTAQGEKLFF.

This chain joins TRBV6-5 and TRBJ1-2; TRBD1 aligns across 7 bases. This CDR3 has 15 residues. Germline V CDR1 and CDR2: MNHEY, SVGAGI. The ends lost 2 bases at V and 8 bases at J; junction bases unmatched: 11. CDR3 sequence: CASSYQLDRAGGYTF. The CDR3 bases are TGTGCCAGCAGTTACCAACTTGACAGGGCAGGCGGCTACACCTTC.

J is TRBJ2-5 and V is TRBV18; no reliable D call. V lost 0 bases and J 3 bases, leaving 8 bases between the germline ends. Germline CDR1 reads KGHSH; CDR2 reads LQKENI. The CDR3 runs to 14 residues. The CDR3 loop is CASSPPRAEETQYF. The CDR3, as DNA: TGTGCCAGCTCACCACCTCGGGCGGAAGAGACCCAGTACTTC.

The J gene is TRBJ2-5, the V gene TRBV5-6, with TRBD1 matching over 7 bases. Germline lookup yields CDR1 SGHDT and CDR2 YYEEEE. CDR3 length: 14 amino acids. J was trimmed by 5 bases and V by 0 bases; bases with no gene match: 4. The CDR3 is CASSLVTGPETQYF. DNA for the CDR3: TGTGCCAGCAGCTTGGTGACAGGGCCGGAGACCCAGTACTTC.

The chain couples TRBV19 to TRBJ2-1; 9 bases line up with TRBD2. This CDR3 is built from 15 residues. V was clipped by 3 bases and J by 0 bases; unmatched bases: 0. The germline CDR1 and CDR2 sequences are LNHDA and SQIVND (reference sequence). CDR3: CASSISGSSYNEQFF. The DNA of the CDR3 is TGTGCCAGTAGTATTAGCGGGAGCTCCTACAATGAGCAGTTCTTC.

The rearrangement joins TRBV20-1 to TRBJ1-1, with D unresolved. Germline assignment: CDR1 DFQATT and CDR2 SNEGSKA (reference sequence). The CDR3 sequence is 11 residues long. V was pared by 0 bases and J by 7 bases, with 6 bases between. CDR3 DNA: TGCAGTGCTAGAGAGTCAGGTGAAGCTTTCTTT. It translates to CSARESGEAFF.

This chain uses TRBV5-5 with TRBJ2-5; weak D call: TRBD1 (6 bases). V lost 4 bases, J lost 1 base, and 14 bases lay in between. The CDR3 is 15 amino acids. The germline gives CDR1 SGHKS, CDR2 YYEKEE (reference sequence). The CDR3 DNA follows: TGTGCCAGCAGCCCGGGCAGGGGATTCCAAGAGACCCAGTACTTC. Protein product: CASSPGRGFQETQYF.

The rearrangement joins TRBV5-4 to TRBJ2-2; D unclear. Germline assignment: CDR1 SGHNT and CDR2 YYREEE (reference sequence). V was cut by 6 bases and J by 4 bases, with 16 bases left in between. This CDR3 has 15 residues. CDR3 nucleotide sequence: TGTGCCAGCACCCAGGCCCTAAGTACCACCGGGGAGCTGTTTTTT. Its translation: CASTQALSTTGELFF.

This chain uses TRBV23-1 with TRBJ2-3; 9 nucleotides match TRBD1. TRBV23-1 is an ORF, with its function uncertain. This CDR3 comprises 18 residues. Unmatched junction bases numbered 15, after V lost 6 bases and J lost 2 bases. The CDR3 DNA sequence: TGCGCCAGCAGCCGGACCGGGACAGGGTGTTCAGCCACAGATACGCAGTATTTT. Protein: CASSRTGTGCSATDTQYF.

CDR3 sequence (DNA): TGTGCCAGCGGCTCGGGCAGGGGCAACTCCTACGAGCAGTACTTC. Amino acid sequence: CASGSGRGNSYEQYF. This rearrangement joins TRBV16 to TRBJ2-7; possible D gene TRBD1, 6 bases. V shed 8 bases and J shed 0 bases, with 17 bases lying between them. Germline V lookup: CDR1 KGHSY, CDR2 FQNENV. The CDR3 totals 15 residues.